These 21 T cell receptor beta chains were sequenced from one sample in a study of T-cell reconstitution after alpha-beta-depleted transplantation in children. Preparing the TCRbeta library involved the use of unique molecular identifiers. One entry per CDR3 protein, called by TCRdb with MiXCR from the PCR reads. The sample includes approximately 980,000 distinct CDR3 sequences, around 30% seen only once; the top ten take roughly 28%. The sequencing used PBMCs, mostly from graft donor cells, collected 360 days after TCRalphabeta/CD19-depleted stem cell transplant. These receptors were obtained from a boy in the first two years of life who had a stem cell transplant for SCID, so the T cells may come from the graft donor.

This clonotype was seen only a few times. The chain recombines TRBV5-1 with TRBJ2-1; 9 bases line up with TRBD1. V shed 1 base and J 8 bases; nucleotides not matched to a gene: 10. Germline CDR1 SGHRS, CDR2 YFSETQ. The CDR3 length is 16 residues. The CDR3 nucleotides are TGCGCCAGCAGCTTGCCGCTTTGGACAGGGGTCGATGAGCAGTTCTTC. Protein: CASSLPLWTGVDEQFF.

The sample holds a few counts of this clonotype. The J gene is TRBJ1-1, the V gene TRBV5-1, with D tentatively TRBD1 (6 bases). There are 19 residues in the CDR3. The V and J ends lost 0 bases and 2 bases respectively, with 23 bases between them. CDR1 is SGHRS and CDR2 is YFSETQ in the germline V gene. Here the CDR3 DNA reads TGCGCCAGCAGCTTGGGGTACCCGGGACACTCGGTGGGTAACACTGAAGCTTTCTTT. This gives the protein CASSLGYPGHSVGNTEAFF.

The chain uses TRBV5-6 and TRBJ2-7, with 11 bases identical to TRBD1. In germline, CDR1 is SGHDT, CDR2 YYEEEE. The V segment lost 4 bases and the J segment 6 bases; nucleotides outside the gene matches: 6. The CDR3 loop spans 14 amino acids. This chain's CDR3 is CASSAAGTGGEQYF. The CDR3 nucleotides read TGTGCCAGCAGCGCGGCCGGGACAGGGGGCGAGCAGTACTTC.

Here the CDR3 DNA reads TGCGCCAGCAGCCCATTGGGACTAGCGTCCAGGAATGAGCAGTTCTTC. Amino acids: CASSPLGLASRNEQFF. V and J are TRBV4-3 and TRBJ2-1; TRBD2 matches 10 bases. The J segment lost 7 bases and the V segment lost 4 bases, leaving 10 bases of the junction unmatched. The CDR3 runs to 16 residues. The germline V gene encodes CDR1 LGHNA and CDR2 YSLEER.

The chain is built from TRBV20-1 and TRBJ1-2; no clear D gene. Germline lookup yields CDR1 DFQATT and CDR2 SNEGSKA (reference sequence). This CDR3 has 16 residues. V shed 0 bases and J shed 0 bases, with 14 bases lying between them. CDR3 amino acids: CSARDLRLGTNYGYTF. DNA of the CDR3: TGCAGTGCTAGAGATCTCCGGCTAGGGACTAACTATGGCTACACCTTC.

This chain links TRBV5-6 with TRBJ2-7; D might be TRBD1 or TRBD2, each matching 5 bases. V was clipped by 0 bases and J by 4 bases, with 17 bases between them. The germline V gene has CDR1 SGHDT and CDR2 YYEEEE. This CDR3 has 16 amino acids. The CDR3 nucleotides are TGTGCCAGCAGCTTGGTGGGGGTACCTAGGGGATACGAGCAGTACTTC. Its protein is CASSLVGVPRGYEQYF.

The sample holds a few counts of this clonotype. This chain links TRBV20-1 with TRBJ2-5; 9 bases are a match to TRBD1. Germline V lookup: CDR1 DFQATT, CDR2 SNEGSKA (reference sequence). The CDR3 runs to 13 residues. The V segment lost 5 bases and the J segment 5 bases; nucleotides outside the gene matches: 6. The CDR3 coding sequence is TGCAGTGCTCCGGGACAGGGTGCGGAGACCCAGTACTTC. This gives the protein CSAPGQGAETQYF.

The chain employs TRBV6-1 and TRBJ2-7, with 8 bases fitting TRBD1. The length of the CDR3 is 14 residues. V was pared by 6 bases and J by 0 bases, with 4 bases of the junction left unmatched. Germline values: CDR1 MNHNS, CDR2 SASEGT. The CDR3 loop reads CASRGQVSSYEQYF. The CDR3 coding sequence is TGTGCCAGCAGGGGACAGGTGAGCTCCTACGAGCAGTACTTC.

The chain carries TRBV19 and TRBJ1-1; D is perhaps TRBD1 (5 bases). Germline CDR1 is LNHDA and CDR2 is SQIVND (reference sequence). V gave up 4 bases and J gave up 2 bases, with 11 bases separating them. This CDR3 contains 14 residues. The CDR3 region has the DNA TGTGCCAGTAGTAAAAGGGGAGGAAACACTGAAGCTTTCTTT. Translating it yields CASSKRGGNTEAFF.

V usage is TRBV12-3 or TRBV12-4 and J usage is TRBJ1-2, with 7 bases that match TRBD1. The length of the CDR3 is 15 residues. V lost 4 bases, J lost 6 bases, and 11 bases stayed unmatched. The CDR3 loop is CASSSTKTGKNGYTF. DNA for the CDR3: TGTGCCAGCAGTTCAACCAAGACAGGGAAGAATGGCTACACCTTC.

CDR3 in amino acids: CASSLGLAVGSYNEQFF. CDR3 DNA: TGTGCCAGCAGTTTAGGGCTAGCGGTAGGCTCCTACAATGAGCAGTTCTTC. This chain uses TRBV12-3 or TRBV12-4 with TRBJ2-1; 7 bases match TRBD2. The CDR3 contains 17 residues. V trimming: 1 base; J trimming: 0 bases; junction bases outside the gene matches: 6.

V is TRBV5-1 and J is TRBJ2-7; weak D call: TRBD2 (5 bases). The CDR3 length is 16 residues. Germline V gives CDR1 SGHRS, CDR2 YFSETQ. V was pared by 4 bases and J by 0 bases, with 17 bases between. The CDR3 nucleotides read TGCGCCAGCAGCCTTGGCTGGACTTACTCCTCCTACGAGCAGTACTTC. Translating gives CASSLGWTYSSYEQYF.

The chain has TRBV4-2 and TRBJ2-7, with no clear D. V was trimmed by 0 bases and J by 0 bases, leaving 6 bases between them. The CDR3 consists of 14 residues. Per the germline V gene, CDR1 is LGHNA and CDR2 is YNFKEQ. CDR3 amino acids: CASSQESLSYEQYF. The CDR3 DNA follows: TGTGCCAGCAGCCAAGAATCCCTCTCCTACGAGCAGTACTTC.

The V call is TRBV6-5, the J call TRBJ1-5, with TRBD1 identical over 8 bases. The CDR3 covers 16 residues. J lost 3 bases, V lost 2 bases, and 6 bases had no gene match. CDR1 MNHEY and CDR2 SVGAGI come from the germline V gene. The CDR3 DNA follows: TGTGCCAGCAGTTACATCCAGGGGGCTTCCAATCAGCCCCAGCATTTT. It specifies CASSYIQGASNQPQHF.

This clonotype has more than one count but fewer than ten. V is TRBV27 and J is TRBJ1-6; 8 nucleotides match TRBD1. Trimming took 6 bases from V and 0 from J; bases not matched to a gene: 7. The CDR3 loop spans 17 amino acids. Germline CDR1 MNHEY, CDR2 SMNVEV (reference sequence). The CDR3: CASRTGDIRSYNSPLHF. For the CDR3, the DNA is TGTGCCAGCAGGACAGGGGACATTCGCTCCTATAATTCACCCCTCCACTTT.

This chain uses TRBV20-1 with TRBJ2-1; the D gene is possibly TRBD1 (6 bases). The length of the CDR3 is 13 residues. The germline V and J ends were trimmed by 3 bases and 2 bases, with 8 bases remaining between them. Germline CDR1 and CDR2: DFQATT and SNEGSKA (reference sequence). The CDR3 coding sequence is TGCAGTGCTAGGGGGGCCACCTACAATGAGCAGTTCTTC. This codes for CSARGATYNEQFF.

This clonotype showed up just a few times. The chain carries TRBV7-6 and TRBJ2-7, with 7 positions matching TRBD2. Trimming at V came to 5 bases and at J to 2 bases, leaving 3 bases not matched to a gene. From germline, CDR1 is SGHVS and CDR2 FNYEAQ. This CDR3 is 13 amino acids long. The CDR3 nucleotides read TGTGCCAGCAGCCGGGAGGAGACCTACGAGCAGTACTTC. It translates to CASSREETYEQYF.

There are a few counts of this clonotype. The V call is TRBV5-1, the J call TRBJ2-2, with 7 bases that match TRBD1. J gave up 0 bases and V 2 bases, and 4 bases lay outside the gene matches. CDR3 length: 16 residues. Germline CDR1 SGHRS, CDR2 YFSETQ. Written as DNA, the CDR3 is TGCGCCAGCAGCTTTTCACAGGGGACGAACACCGGGGAGCTGTTTTTT. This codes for CASSFSQGTNTGELFF.

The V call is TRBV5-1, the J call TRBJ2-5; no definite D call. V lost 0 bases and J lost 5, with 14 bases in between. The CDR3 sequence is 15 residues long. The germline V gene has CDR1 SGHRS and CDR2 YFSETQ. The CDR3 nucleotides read TGCGCCAGCAGCTTGGAGACCGGCGAAGGGGAGACCCAGTACTTC. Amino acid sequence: CASSLETGEGETQYF.

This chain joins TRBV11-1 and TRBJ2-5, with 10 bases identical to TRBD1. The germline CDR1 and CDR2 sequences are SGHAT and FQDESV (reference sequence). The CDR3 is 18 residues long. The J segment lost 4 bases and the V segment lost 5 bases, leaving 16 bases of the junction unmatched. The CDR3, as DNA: TGTGCCAGCAGCCCTAGTAGGCGGACAGGGGGAGAAAGAGAGACCCAGTACTTC. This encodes CASSPSRRTGGERETQYF.

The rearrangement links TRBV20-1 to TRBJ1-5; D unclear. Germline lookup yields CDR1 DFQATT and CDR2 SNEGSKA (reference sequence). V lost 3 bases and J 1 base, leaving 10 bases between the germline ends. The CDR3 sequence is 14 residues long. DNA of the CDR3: TGCAGTGCTAGGAAACCTACAAGCAATCAGCCCCAGCATTTT. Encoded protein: CSARKPTSNQPQHF.